Shown below are 22 T cell receptor beta chains from a single sample sequenced in a study of T-cell memory formation after mild COVID-19 (dated by TCRdb to about 2021). The method was 5' RACE. Sequencing was carried out with an Illumina NovaSeq 6000. TCRdb cleaned the public reads at Q25 with fastp, built clones with MiXCR and kept in-frame beta chains. Records with the same CDR3 protein are collapsed into one entry carrying the most frequent genes and DNA. A total of roughly 170,000 distinct CDR3 sequences appear in this sample, roughly a fifth of them only once. The biggest ten clones account for approximately 22% of the sample. Material: PBMCs or a T cell subset sorted from them (not recorded which). These receptors were taken from an adult woman who had mild COVID-19 (a few samples of this study predate the infection). The sample titles of this study are shuffled in the database, so cell type and time point are left out; the donor was told from shared clones.

This clonotype was observed a handful of times. V is TRBV15 and J is TRBJ2-1, with D perhaps being TRBD1 or TRBD2 (5 bases each). The CDR3 extends over 16 amino acids. CDR1 is LNHNV, CDR2 YYDKDF, per germline (reference sequence). The ends were cut back, 0 bases at V and 9 bases at J, with 18 bases in the middle. The chain's CDR3 is CATSRDLGVGQGEQFF. The CDR3 DNA reads TGTGCCACCAGCAGAGATCTCGGGGTGGGCCAGGGTGAGCAGTTCTTC.

This clonotype was recorded a few times. This chain uses TRBV7-9 with TRBJ2-1; 12 bases line up with TRBD2. The length of the CDR3 is 16 residues. Germline values: CDR1 SEHNR, CDR2 FQNEAQ (reference sequence). V lost 5 bases and J lost 5; bases outside the gene matches: 7. The CDR3 region has the DNA TGTGCCAGCAGCCCCTGGACTAGCGGGATTAACAATGAGCAGTTCTTC. Translated, it gives CASSPWTSGINNEQFF.

CDR3 residues: CASSLGGGTGREKLFF. CDR3 nucleotides: TGTGCCAGCAGCTTAGGCGGAGGGACGGGGCGAGAAAAACTGTTTTTT. The rearrangement links TRBV13 to TRBJ1-4; D might be TRBD1 (5 bases). V lost 0 bases and J lost 8, with 16 bases in between. The CDR3 runs 16 residues. Germline CDR1 PRHDT, CDR2 FYEKMQ (reference sequence).

The CDR3 DNA reads TGCGCCAGCAGCTGGACAGGGGGATACAATGAGCAGTTCTTC. Its translation: CASSWTGGYNEQFF. The chain joins TRBV5-1 to TRBJ2-1; 10 bases agree with TRBD1. The CDR3 is 14 amino acids. The V gene end was trimmed by 3 bases and the J gene end by 4 bases; junction bases not matched to a gene: 1. Germline CDR1 is SGHRS and CDR2 is YFSETQ.

This clonotype was detected a few times. The J gene is TRBJ2-5, the V gene TRBV4-1; possible D gene TRBD1, 6 bases. The CDR3 is made up of 14 amino acids. Germline V gene data show CDR1 as MGHRA and CDR2 as YSYEKL. V gave up 4 bases and J gave up 6 bases, with 15 bases separating them. CDR3 amino acids: CASSPGTYEKTQYF. The CDR3 DNA is TGCGCCAGCAGCCCCGGGACATACGAAAAGACCCAGTACTTC.

The chain has TRBV19 and TRBJ1-1, with TRBD1 matching 8 bases. Germline lookup yields CDR1 LNHDA and CDR2 SQIVND (reference sequence). The CDR3 is made up of 15 amino acids. Trimming took 4 bases from V and 3 from J; bases not matched to a gene: 7. The CDR3 DNA sequence: TGTGCCAGTAGTACCGACAGGGGAGGGGACACTGAAGCTTTCTTT. This codes for CASSTDRGGDTEAFF.

The rearrangement uses TRBV7-9 and TRBJ1-1; TRBD1 aligns across 8 bases. Germline V gene data show CDR1 as SEHNR and CDR2 as FQNEAQ (reference sequence). This CDR3 is built from 14 residues. The trim removed 10 bases at V and 3 bases at J, leaving 10 bases unmatched. CDR3 sequence (DNA): TGTGCCATCCCAGGGGGCCCTGCATACACTGAAGCTTTCTTT. Protein product: CAIPGGPAYTEAFF.

DNA of the CDR3: TGCAGTGCTAGAAGGCGGGAGGAGTCCTCCTACAATGAGCAGTTCTTC. Protein product: CSARRREESSYNEQFF. V is TRBV20-1 and J is TRBJ2-1; 8 nucleotides agree with TRBD2. The length of the CDR3 is 16 residues. Germline CDR1 DFQATT, CDR2 SNEGSKA (reference sequence). V was pared by 2 bases and J by 0 bases, with 6 bases of the junction left unmatched.

In its sample, this clonotype was seen many times. V gene TRBV7-9 combines with J gene TRBJ2-1; 9 positions agree with TRBD1. This CDR3 has 15 amino acids. Germline V gene lookup returns CDR1 SEHNR and CDR2 FQNEAQ (reference sequence). Trimming removed 5 bases from V and 3 bases from J; junction bases left unmatched: 5. The CDR3 loop reads CASSLDRGGYNEQFF. The CDR3 nucleotides read TGTGCCAGCAGCCTCGACAGGGGGGGCTACAATGAGCAGTTCTTC.

This chain joins TRBV6-2 or TRBV6-3 and TRBJ1-3; D gene unclear. The V gene's germline CDR1 is MNHEY and CDR2 SVGEGT. The V end was cut by 7 bases, the J end by 0 bases, with 13 bases between. The length of the CDR3 is 15 residues. The CDR3 DNA is TGTGCCAGCACCGCCGTACAGACCTCTGGAAACACCATATATTTT. Encoded protein: CASTAVQTSGNTIYF.

The chain employs TRBV3-1 and TRBJ1-3; 9 positions match TRBD1. V trimming: 7 bases; J trimming: 0 bases; junction bases outside the gene matches: 10. The germline CDR1 and CDR2 sequences are LGHDT and YNNKEL (reference sequence). This CDR3 region has 17 residues. CDR3 coding DNA: TGTGCCAGCACCCCGGGACAGGGATGGGTCTCTGGAAACACCATATATTTT. This translates into CASTPGQGWVSGNTIYF.

The chain couples TRBV7-9 to TRBJ2-7; 7 bases line up with TRBD1. The germline gives CDR1 SEHNR, CDR2 FQNEAQ (reference sequence). This CDR3 contains 15 residues. The V and J ends lost 5 bases and 5 bases, in that order; junction bases with no gene match: 12. The CDR3 loop is CASSETRDSVNEQYF. As DNA, the CDR3 is TGTGCCAGCAGCGAGACGAGGGACAGCGTCAACGAGCAGTACTTC.

This rearrangement joins TRBV2 to TRBJ2-1, with 9 bases that match TRBD2. In germline, CDR1 is SNHLY, CDR2 FYNNEI. This CDR3 comprises 17 residues. The V segment lost 4 bases and the J segment 4 bases; nucleotides outside the gene matches: 11. The DNA for the CDR3 is TGTGCCAGCAGTGTGGCTAGCGGGGCCGCCGCTTACAATGAGCAGTTCTTC. Its protein is CASSVASGAAAYNEQFF. Combining the CDR3 with reference TRBV2 and TRBJ2-1 gives the whole variable domain EPEVTQTPSHQVTQMGQEVILRCVPISNHLYFYWYRQILGQKVEFLVSFYNNEISEKSEIFDDQFSVERPDGSNFTLKIRSTKLEDSAMYFCASSVASGAAAYNEQFFGPGTRLTVL.

This rearrangement joins TRBV4-2 to TRBJ2-7; D is ambiguous. The ends were cut back, 0 bases at V and 7 bases at J, with 4 bases in the middle. The CDR3 sequence is 11 residues long. Per germline, CDR1 LGHNA and CDR2 YNFKEQ. For the CDR3, the DNA is TGTGCCAGCAGCCAAGATCGGGAGCAGTACTTC. Amino acids: CASSQDREQYF.

This sequence joins TRBV2 and TRBJ2-7; 7 nucleotides agree with TRBD1. The CDR3 runs to 13 residues. From germline, CDR1 is SNHLY and CDR2 FYNNEI. The trim removed 8 bases at V and 5 bases at J, leaving 9 bases unmatched. The CDR3 region has the DNA TGTGCCAGCGTGCCGGGACAGACTCACGAGCAGTACTTC. It specifies CASVPGQTHEQYF. Using reference TRBV2 and TRBJ2-7 for the parts outside the CDR3, the full variable domain is EPEVTQTPSHQVTQMGQEVILRCVPISNHLYFYWYRQILGQKVEFLVSFYNNEISEKSEIFDDQFSVERPDGSNFTLKIRSTKLEDSAMYFCASVPGQTHEQYFGPGTRLTVT.

V and J are TRBV5-6 and TRBJ1-1; D not certain. The CDR3 loop spans 12 amino acids. V was pared by 1 base and J by 5 bases, with 6 bases between. Germline V gives CDR1 SGHDT, CDR2 YYEEEE. This chain's CDR3 is CASSLTVTEAFF. CDR3 bases: TGTGCCAGCAGCTTGACGGTGACTGAAGCTTTCTTT.

Only a few counts were recorded for this clonotype. The rearrangement joins TRBV7-9 to TRBJ1-5, with D possibly being TRBD1 (5 bases). Deletions cut 4 bases from V and 1 base from J, with 14 bases between. CDR3 length: 16 amino acids. In germline, CDR1 is SEHNR, CDR2 FQNEAQ (reference sequence). The CDR3 nucleotides are TGTGCCAGCAGCTCCAACGGGACGGTCAGCAATCAGCCCCAGCATTTT. It codes for CASSSNGTVSNQPQHF.

In its sample, this clonotype was seen a few times. This chain joins TRBV7-3 and TRBJ1-1, with a weak D call TRBD1 (5 bases). Germline loops: CDR1 SGHTA, CDR2 FQGTGA. Trimming took 5 bases from V and 4 from J, leaving 14 bases between them. The CDR3 runs 14 residues. The CDR3 here is CASSREEGTTEAFF. In nucleotides, the CDR3 is TGTGCCAGCAGCAGAGAGGAGGGGACCACTGAAGCTTTCTTT.

The V and J genes are TRBV19 and TRBJ2-7; no clear D gene. The CDR3 covers 14 residues. Trimming stripped 5 bases from V and 2 bases from J, with 13 bases between. Per the germline V gene, CDR1 is LNHDA and CDR2 is SQIVND (reference sequence). CDR3 in DNA: TGTGCCAGTAGTCCCTTCGGACCGACCTACGAGCAGTACTTC. Translation gives CASSPFGPTYEQYF. Full variable domain (outside the CDR3, taken from reference TRBV19 and TRBJ2-7): DGGITQSPKYLFRKEGQNVTLSCEQNLNHDAMYWYRQDPGQGLRLIYYSQIVNDFQKGDIAEGYSVSREKKESFPLTVTSAQKNPTAFYLCASSPFGPTYEQYFGPGTRLTVT.

The CDR3 DNA is TGTGCCAGCAGTCCGGGACAGGGAGTTGGCTACACCTTC. Translated: CASSPGQGVGYTF. V gene TRBV27 combines with J gene TRBJ1-2, with 9 bases aligning to TRBD1. CDR3 size: 13 residues. The V gene's germline CDR1 is MNHEY and CDR2 SMNVEV (reference sequence). Trimming cost V 5 bases and J 7 bases; bases outside gene matches: 5.

The chain carries TRBV29-1 and TRBJ1-3; D is possibly TRBD1 (6 bases). Trimming cost V 5 bases and J 2 bases, with 13 bases left between them. This CDR3 has 14 residues. Germline-derived CDR1 and CDR2 are SQVTM and ANQGSEA. CDR3 DNA: TGCAGCGTTCACTTACAGGGTGCTGGAAACACCATATATTTT. It translates to CSVHLQGAGNTIYF.

The chain carries TRBV6-5 and TRBJ1-5, with D perhaps TRBD1 (6 bases). Trimming cost V 0 bases and J 4 bases, with 7 bases left between them. This CDR3 region has 14 residues. CDR1 MNHEY and CDR2 SVGAGI come from the germline V gene. The CDR3 loop is CASSYSGANQPQHF. For the CDR3, the DNA is TGTGCCAGCAGTTACTCGGGGGCTAATCAGCCCCAGCATTTT.